The entry that follows covers one T cell receptor (beta chain) sequence. These data originate in a study of PD-L1 blockade in urothelial cancer. Study-level information: Males with bladder-origin urothelial cancer made up about 90% of the roughly 29 patients. Blood samples had a median of around 150,000 T cells. Analysis of the blood was performed 3 weeks (second dose) and 6 weeks after treatment start.

Clones were sequenced by immunoSEQ multiplex PCR, and TCRdb holds only the in-frame ones, with some missing. The data hold 65,000 to 80,000 clones, with 84% observed a single time. The CDR3 has 12 residues. Per germline, CDR1 MNHNY and CDR2 SVGAGI (reference sequence). V was clipped by 5 bases and J by 5 bases; unmatched bases: 0. The rearrangement joins TRBV6-6 to TRBJ1-5, with TRBD1 matching 7 bases. This receptor was identified in a man aged 65-85 years with urothelial cancer. This material consisted of PBMCs, taken around atezolizumab (anti-PD-L1) treatment. For the CDR3, the DNA is TGTGCCAGCAGTACAGGGGATCAGCCCCAGCATTTT. Translation gives CASSTGDQPQHF.